Listed below are T cell receptor beta chains from one sample, sequenced in a study of T cell repertoires in cytomegalovirus infection. TCRdb reanalysed the reads using MiXCR and keeps one entry per CDR3 protein. The sample shows under 200,000 distinct CDR3 sequences, approximately 28% of them seen only once. The specimen was PBMCs. The receptors come from a human donor in good health (CMV status not recorded). Some clones in this sample may be carry-over from other donors' samples. The CDR3 runs from the conserved cysteine through the conserved F or W.

V gene: TRBV12-3/TRBV12-4
CDR3 protein: CASSQDRSSYNEQFF

V gene: TRBV19
CDR3 protein: CASSPRRERDSSYEQYF

V gene: TRBV13
CDR3 protein: CASSLEAGHYNEQFF

V gene: TRBV2
CDR3 protein: CASKPTGRDGGAKNIQYF

V gene: TRBV11-2
CDR3 protein: CASSSRDSGSGANVLTF

V gene: TRBV7-9
CDR3 protein: CASSPRDTDTQYF

V gene: TRBV7-2
CDR3 protein: CASSLERDRVNTGELFF

V gene: TRBV7-2
CDR3 protein: CATEWGANTEAFF

V gene: TRBV11-2
CDR3 protein: CASSLDRGPADTQYF

V gene: TRBV19
CDR3 protein: CASSMVRGQTSGELFF

V gene: TRBV5-6
CDR3 protein: CASSPRRAGPQGEQFF

V gene: TRBV7-6
CDR3 protein: CASSLVTGGTGTQYF

V gene: TRBV7-2
CDR3 protein: CASSTGLGGGITGELFF

V gene: TRBV10-3
CDR3 protein: CASGGRGSSQETQYF

V gene: TRBV7-2
CDR3 protein: CASSFRADTQYF

V gene: TRBV6-5
CDR3 protein: CASGLPPVRELFF

V gene: TRBV19
CDR3 protein: CASSINSATQYF

V gene: TRBV12-3/TRBV12-4
CDR3 protein: CASSLLAGGPTATDTQYF

V gene: TRBV28
CDR3 protein: CASSSPVPGNTIYF

V gene: TRBV12-3/TRBV12-4
CDR3 protein: CASSLRYQETQYF

V gene: TRBV6-5
CDR3 protein: CASSWDTLAGTGELFF

V gene: TRBV4-1
CDR3 protein: CASSQEGGNVDQPQHF

V gene: TRBV5-5
CDR3 protein: CASSSTGYNEQFF

V gene: TRBV6-5
CDR3 protein: CASMGARDGYTF

V gene: TRBV19
CDR3 protein: CASREEFRDAGYTF

V gene: TRBV29-1
CDR3 protein: CSVVWDTEAFF

V gene: TRBV7-2
CDR3 protein: CASSLSIESYGYTF